This record concerns one T cell receptor (beta chain) sequence. Its target is not known. This record comes from a study of T cell responses to AZD1222 COVID-19 vaccine. Whole-study findings and limits: Reports indicate that nearly half of spike-specific TCRs are directed at unmutated variant regions. Most donors were white British and more were female, and clonal diversity was possibly underestimated. CD4 TCRs covered the whole spike, strongest at regions 160-218 and 743-854.

The protocol was immunoSEQ multiplex PCR, while the TCRdb copy is restricted to in-frame clones and leaves out a portion. The sample lists about 130,000 clones, 75% to 90% occurring once. The V gene's germline CDR1 is MNHEY and CDR2 SMNVEV (reference sequence). The CDR3 has 15 residues. The germline V and J ends were trimmed by 4 bases and 4 bases, with 16 bases remaining between them. This clonotype was sampled from an adult in good health. The gene calls are TRBV27 and TRBJ1-2; D not certain. The material was peripheral blood, obtained on day 0 of AZD1222 vaccination. Here the CDR3 DNA reads TGTGCCAGCAGTTCACCGGACGGAATTGTCTATGGCTACACCTTC. Translation: CASSSPDGIVYGYTF.